The 12 T cell receptor beta chains presented below share a single source sample, sequenced in a study of T-cell reconstitution after alpha-beta-depleted transplantation in children. The TCRbeta library was prepared with unique molecular identifiers. TCRdb used MiXCR to reprocess the PCR reads, holding one entry per CDR3 protein. The sample has just under 550,000 distinct CDR3 sequences, about 16% seen once. Material: PBMCs from the stem cell graft donor, obtained from the stem cell graft. These receptors all stem from a human donor who donated a stem cell graft to a child with acute lymphoblastic leukemia.

This clonotype was seen a handful of times. This chain connects TRBV4-1 to TRBJ1-2; the D is unclear. The V and J ends lost 1 base and 2 bases respectively, with 8 bases between them. This CDR3 comprises 14 residues. Germline V gene data show CDR1 as MGHRA and CDR2 as YSYEKL. CDR3 nucleotide sequence: TGCGCCAGCAGCCAAGTCCGGCAGAACTATGGCTACACCTTC. This translates into CASSQVRQNYGYTF.

This clonotype occurred many times. The V and J genes are TRBV10-3 and TRBJ2-1; tentatively, D is TRBD2 (6 bases). The CDR3 has 17 residues. The ends were cut back, 0 bases at V and 1 base at J, with 13 bases in the middle. Germline CDR1 ENHRY, CDR2 SYGVKD. In nucleotides, the CDR3 is TGTGCCATCAGTGAGTCGGGGGGAGCTAGGTCCTACAATGAGCAGTTCTTC. As protein: CAISESGGARSYNEQFF.

The CDR3 DNA reads TGTGCCTGGAGTGAGGGGCACACAGATACGCAGTATTTT. This encodes CAWSEGHTDTQYF. The J gene is TRBJ2-3, the V gene TRBV30; a possible D gene is TRBD1 (5 bases). The CDR3 has 13 residues. Deletions cut 1 base from V and 2 bases from J, with 7 bases between. Germline CDR1 reads GTSNPN; CDR2 reads SVGIG (reference sequence).

On this clonotype: One junction end disagrees with the germline gene, perhaps due to a read error. The chain joins TRBV5-1 to TRBJ2-4, with 7 bases fitting TRBD2. The CDR3 consists of 15 residues. The V gene's germline CDR1 is SGHRS and CDR2 YFSETQ. The CDR3 DNA reads as TGCGCCAGCAGCTTGGTTGCTAGCGGAGGGAACAGTCAGTACTTC. It is translated as CASSLVASGGNSQYF.

This chain links TRBV5-1 with TRBJ1-1; the match to TRBD1 covers 7 bases. V lost 4 bases and J lost 5; bases outside the gene matches: 5. The V gene's germline CDR1 is SGHRS and CDR2 YFSETQ. The CDR3 runs to 13 residues. The CDR3 spells CASSLGQATEAFF. DNA of the CDR3: TGCGCCAGCAGCCTAGGACAGGCTACTGAAGCTTTCTTT.

This clonotype turned up a few times. This chain uses TRBV3-1 with TRBJ1-2; 8 positions match TRBD1. Looked up from germline, CDR1 is LGHDT and CDR2 is YNNKEL (reference sequence). The junction had 10 bases not matched to a gene; V was cut back by 0 bases and J by 7 bases. CDR3 length: 16 residues. CDR3 residues: CASSQESTGGSPGYTF. CDR3 DNA: TGTGCCAGCAGCCAAGAATCCACAGGGGGTTCTCCTGGCTACACCTTC.

This clonotype was counted a few times. V and J are TRBV6-1 and TRBJ2-7, with 7 bases that match TRBD2. Trimming removed 7 bases from V and 2 bases from J; junction bases left unmatched: 8. The germline CDR1 and CDR2 sequences are MNHNS and SASEGT. This CDR3 spans 14 amino acids. In nucleotides, the CDR3 is TGTGCCAGCATCGAACGGAGCGGGACCTACGAGCAGTACTTC. Its protein is CASIERSGTYEQYF.

This clonotype was seen more than once but under ten times. The chain links TRBV9 to TRBJ2-1; 13 bases map to TRBD2. CDR1 is SGDLS, CDR2 YYNGEE, per germline. Trimming cost V 4 bases and J 10 bases; bases outside gene matches: 11. The CDR3 covers 16 residues. The CDR3 bases are TGTGCCAGCAGCCCTCCGGGACTAGCGGGGACAGGGGAGCAGTTCTTC. Protein: CASSPPGLAGTGEQFF.

V gene TRBV6-1 combines with J gene TRBJ1-3; D unresolved. This CDR3 spans 19 amino acids. V was clipped by 6 bases and J by 0 bases, with 24 bases between them. Germline CDR1 and CDR2: MNHNS and SASEGT. The CDR3 coding sequence is TGTGCCAGCAGACCCACATGGAGGGAGTATACAAGCTCTGGAAACACCATATATTTT. It yields the protein CASRPTWREYTSSGNTIYF.

This clonotype has only a few counts. V gene TRBV9 combines with J gene TRBJ2-3; D gene ambiguous. CDR1 is SGDLS and CDR2 is YYNGEE in the germline V gene. The CDR3 spans 15 residues. V lost 1 base to trimming and J lost 2 bases, with 11 bases between them. The chain's CDR3 is CASSVTWSNTDTQYF. The CDR3 DNA sequence: TGTGCCAGCAGCGTAACGTGGTCCAACACAGATACGCAGTATTTT.

The V call is TRBV27, the J call TRBJ2-7; no definite D call. V dropped 6 bases and J dropped 2 bases, with 20 bases sitting between them. The CDR3 length is 16 residues. Germline assignment: CDR1 MNHEY and CDR2 SMNVEV (reference sequence). The CDR3 spells CASRPLGNSWPYEQYF. The CDR3 DNA reads TGTGCCAGCAGACCTTTAGGGAACAGCTGGCCCTACGAGCAGTACTTC.

This chain uses TRBV5-1 with TRBJ1-1; TRBD1 aligns across 9 bases. The germline gives CDR1 SGHRS, CDR2 YFSETQ. V lost 0 bases, J lost 0 bases, and 9 bases stayed unmatched. This CDR3 has 18 amino acids. The DNA for the CDR3 is TGCGCCAGCAGCTTGGAGGCCTGGACAGGGGCCATGAACACTGAAGCTTTCTTT. This gives the protein CASSLEAWTGAMNTEAFF.